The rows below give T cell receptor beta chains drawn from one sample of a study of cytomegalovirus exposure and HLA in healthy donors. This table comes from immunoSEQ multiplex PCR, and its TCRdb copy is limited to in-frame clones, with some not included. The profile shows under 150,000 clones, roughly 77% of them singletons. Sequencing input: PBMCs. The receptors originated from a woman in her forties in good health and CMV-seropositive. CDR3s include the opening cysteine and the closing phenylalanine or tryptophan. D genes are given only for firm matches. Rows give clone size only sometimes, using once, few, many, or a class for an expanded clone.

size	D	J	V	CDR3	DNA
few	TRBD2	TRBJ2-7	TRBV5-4	CASSWLAGGNYEQYF	TGTGCCAGCAGCTGGCTGGCGGGAGGAAACTACGAGCAGTACTTC
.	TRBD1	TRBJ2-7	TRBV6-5	CASRSRDSRSYEQYF	TGTGCCAGCAGGTCCCGGGACAGTCGCTCCTACGAGCAGTACTTC
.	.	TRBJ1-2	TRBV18	CASSPGQQAGYTF	TGTGCCAGCTCACCGGGCCAGCAAGCCGGCTACACCTTC
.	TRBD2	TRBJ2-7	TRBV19	CASSPGRFGGYEQYF	TGTGCCAGTAGTCCCGGGAGGTTTGGAGGCTACGAGCAGTACTTC
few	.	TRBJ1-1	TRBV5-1	CASSLSGESEAFF	TGCGCCAGCAGCCTCTCAGGGGAGAGTGAAGCTTTCTTT
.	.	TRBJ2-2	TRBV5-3	CARSPIPRGTGELFF	TGTGCCAGAAGCCCAATCCCACGCGGCACCGGGGAGCTGTTTTTT
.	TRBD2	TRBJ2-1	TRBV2	CASWEGPPNEQFF	TGTGCCAGCTGGGAGGGACCACCCAATGAGCAGTTCTTC
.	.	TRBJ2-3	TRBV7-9	CASSLGVSTDTQYF	TGTGCCAGCAGCTTAGGAGTTAGTACAGATACGCAGTATTTT
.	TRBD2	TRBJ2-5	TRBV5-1	CASSSVAGGGETQYF	TGCGCCAGCAGCTCGGTAGCGGGGGGAGGAGAGACCCAGTACTTC
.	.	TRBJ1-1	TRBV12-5	CASAPRRAANLSHTEAFF	TGTGCTAGTGCCCCTAGGAGGGCAGCCAACTTATCCCACACTGAAGCTTTCTTT
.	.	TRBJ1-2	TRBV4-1	CASSQAGGYGYTF	TGCGCCAGCAGCCAAGCAGGAGGCTATGGCTACACCTTC
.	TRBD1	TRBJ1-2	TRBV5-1	CASSPDRVVYGYTF	TGCGCCAGCAGCCCAGACAGGGTGGTCTATGGCTACACCTTC
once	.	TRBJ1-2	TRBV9	CASSLGGSDYGYTF	TGTGCCAGCAGCCTAGGCGGGTCTGACTATGGCTACACCTTC
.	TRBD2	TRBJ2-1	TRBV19	CASRTSGESGNEQFF	TGTGCCAGTAGGACTAGCGGGGAATCTGGGAATGAGCAGTTCTTC
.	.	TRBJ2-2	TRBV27	CASSFQGPGGELFF	TGTGCCAGCAGTTTTCAGGGTCCTGGCGGGGAGCTGTTTTTT
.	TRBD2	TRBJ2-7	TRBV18	CASSPRFAGGLYEQYF	TGTGCCAGCTCACCACGGTTCGCGGGAGGGCTCTACGAGCAGTACTTC
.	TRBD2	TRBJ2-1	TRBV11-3	CASSETSGRGSEQFF	TGTGCTAGCAGCGAAACTAGCGGGAGGGGAAGTGAGCAGTTCTTC
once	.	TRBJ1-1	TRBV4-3	CASSQDPGHPNTEAFF	TGCGCCAGCAGCCAAGATCCGGGACACCCGAACACTGAAGCTTTCTTT
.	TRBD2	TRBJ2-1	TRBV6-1	CASVPLLSGGYEQFF	TGTGCCAGTGTCCCCCTCCTTAGCGGGGGCTATGAGCAGTTCTTC
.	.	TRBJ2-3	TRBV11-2	CASSSEGLTDTQYF	TGTGCCAGCAGCTCCGAGGGTTTGACAGATACGCAGTATTTT
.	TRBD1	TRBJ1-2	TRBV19	CASTVGDSSLLDYGYTF	TGTGCCAGTACCGTCGGGGACAGTTCTCTATTAGACTATGGCTACACCTTC
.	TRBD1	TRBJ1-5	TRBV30	CAWASGQGAFQPQHF	TGTGCCTGGGCCTCTGGACAGGGGGCCTTTCAGCCCCAGCATTTT
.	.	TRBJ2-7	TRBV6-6	CASRNGQQSYEQYF	TGTGCCAGCAGAAACGGACAGCAATCCTACGAGCAGTACTTC
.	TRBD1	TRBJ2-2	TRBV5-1	CASSLDRGVGELFF	TGCGCCAGCAGCTTGGACAGGGGGGTCGGGGAGCTGTTTTTT
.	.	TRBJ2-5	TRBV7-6	CASSSSSETQYF	TGTGCCAGCAGCTCTTCCTCGGAGACCCAGTACTTC
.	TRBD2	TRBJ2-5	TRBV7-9	CASSGGFREGLETQYF	TGTGCCAGCAGCGGCGGGTTCCGGGAGGGCCTGGAGACCCAGTACTTC
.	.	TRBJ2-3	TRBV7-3	CASSRDGGAITDTQYF	TGTGCCAGCAGCCGAGATGGGGGGGCGATCACAGATACGCAGTATTTT
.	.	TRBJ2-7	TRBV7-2	CASSLELLGFEQYF	TGTGCCAGCAGCTTAGAATTACTGGGCTTCGAGCAGTACTTC
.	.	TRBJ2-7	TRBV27	CASSLSPAGAEQYF	TGTGCCAGCAGTTTATCTCCGGCCGGAGCCGAGCAGTACTTC
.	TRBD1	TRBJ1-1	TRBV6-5	CASSYSTGGLTEAFF	TGTGCCAGCAGTTACTCGACAGGGGGCTTAACTGAAGCTTTCTTT
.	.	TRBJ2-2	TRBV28	CASTKSTGLWAGELFF	TGTGCCAGCACCAAAAGTACAGGGTTATGGGCCGGGGAGCTGTTTTTT
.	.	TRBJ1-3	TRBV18	CASSPKGDENTIYF	TGTGCCAGCTCCCCAAAAGGGGATGAAAACACCATATATTTT
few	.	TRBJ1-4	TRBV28	CASSPPTGIISVATNEKLFF	TGTGCCAGCAGTCCCCCGACAGGAATCATTTCCGTTGCAACTAATGAAAAACTGTTTTTT
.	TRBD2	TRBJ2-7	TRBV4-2	CASSQVSGRVASYEQYF	TGTGCCAGCAGCCAAGTTAGCGGGAGGGTTGCGTCCTACGAGCAGTACTTC
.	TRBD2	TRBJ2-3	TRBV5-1	CASSSSGINTDTQYF	TGCGCCAGCAGCTCCAGCGGGATCAACACAGATACGCAGTATTTT
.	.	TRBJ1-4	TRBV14	CASSQGSREKLFF	TGTGCCAGCAGCCAAGGGTCGCGGGAAAAACTGTTTTTT
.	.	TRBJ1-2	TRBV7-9	CASSRAGGESSYTF	TGTGCCAGCAGCCGGGCCGGGGGGGAGTCGAGCTACACCTTC
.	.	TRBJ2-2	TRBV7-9	CASSPKLDGELFF	TGTGCCAGCAGCCCAAAACTAGACGGGGAGCTGTTTTTT